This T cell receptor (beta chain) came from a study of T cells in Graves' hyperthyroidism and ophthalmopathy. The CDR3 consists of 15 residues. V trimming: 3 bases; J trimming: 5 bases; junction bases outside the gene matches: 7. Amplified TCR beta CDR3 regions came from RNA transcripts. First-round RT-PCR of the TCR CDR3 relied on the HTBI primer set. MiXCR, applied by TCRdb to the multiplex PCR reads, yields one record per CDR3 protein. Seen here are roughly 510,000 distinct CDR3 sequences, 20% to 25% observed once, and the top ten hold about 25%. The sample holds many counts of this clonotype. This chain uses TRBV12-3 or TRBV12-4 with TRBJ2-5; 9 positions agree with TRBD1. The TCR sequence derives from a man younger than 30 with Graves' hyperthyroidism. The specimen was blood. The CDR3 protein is CASSFRQGGLETQYF. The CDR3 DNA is TGTGCCAGCAGTTTCCGACAGGGGGGTCTTGAGACCCAGTACTTC.